The following is a T cell receptor beta chain sequence with its context. Its target is unknown. These data originate in a study of T cells after yellow fever vaccination. For the study at large: For low cell numbers, libraries were made with SMART-Seq v4 Ultra Low Input.

Study-level results: Relatively few clonotypes were ones that appeared in both CD4 and CD8 compartments.

V shed 3 bases and J shed 0 bases, with 8 bases lying between them. This CDR3 is built from 14 residues. In germline, CDR1 is SGHTA, CDR2 FQGNSA. 5'RACE template switching produced TCR cDNA carrying a universal primer site and UMIs. From the 5' RACE reads, TCRdb called clonotypes with MiXCR, one entry per CDR3 protein. The sample lists 450,000 to 550,000 distinct CDR3 sequences; under 25% were seen once. The sequencing used PBMCs, collected 15 days after the yellow fever booster vaccination. This TCR came from a man aged 25-45 years who received the YFV17D yellow fever vaccine. The chain uses TRBV7-2 and TRBJ2-5; a possible D gene is TRBD1 (6 bases). CDR3 nucleotide sequence: TGTGCCAGCAGCTTGCAGGGGTACCAAGAGACCCAGTACTTC. As protein: CASSLQGYQETQYF.